Shown below are 17 T cell receptor beta chains from a single sample sequenced in a study of cytomegalovirus exposure and HLA in healthy donors. PCR used 60 Vbeta primers and 13 Jbeta primers. Sequencing used immunoSEQ multiplex PCR; TCRdb keeps in-frame clones, though not all of them. Altogether 85,000 to 120,000 clones are present, roughly 80% being singletons, with the ten largest covering 2.6%. Sequenced: PBMCs. These receptors were obtained from a man between 40 and 49 years old in good health and CMV-seronegative.

This clone was seen more than once but under ten times. CDR3 coding DNA: TGCGCCAGCAGCTTAAGCATGAACACCGGGGAGCTGTTTTTT. Its protein is CASSLSMNTGELFF. V and J are TRBV5-1 and TRBJ2-2; no reliable D call. The CDR3 consists of 14 residues. Between the trimmed V and J ends, which lost 2 bases and 1 base, there was a span of 6 bases. The germline CDR1 and CDR2 sequences are SGHRS and YFSETQ.

The V gene is TRBV11-2, the J gene TRBJ1-2, with D unclear. This CDR3 has 15 amino acids. Trimming shortened V by 6 bases and J by 5 bases, and 19 bases separated the two germline ends. The germline CDR1 and CDR2 sequences are SGHAT and FQNNGV. CDR3 residues: CASRENLESSYGYTF. The CDR3 DNA reads TGTGCCAGCAGGGAGAACCTGGAATCTTCGTATGGCTACACCTTC.

This clone appeared a single time. The chain has TRBV27 and TRBJ2-3; 13 bases agree with TRBD2. V shed 5 bases, J shed 6 bases, and the junction held 8 bases outside the gene matches. The CDR3 has 16 residues. Germline lookup yields CDR1 MNHEY and CDR2 SMNVEV (reference sequence). CDR3 residues: CASSPTSGGAWDTQYF. DNA of the CDR3: TGTGCCAGCAGTCCCACTAGCGGGGGGGCATGGGATACGCAGTATTTT.

Concerning this clone: The junction shows a germline mismatch at one end, possibly a read error. CDR3 DNA: TGTGCTAGCAGCCTGGGACAGGGGGCAACCTACGAGCAGTACTTC. Translated, it gives CASSLGQGATYEQYF. The gene calls are TRBV7-7 and TRBJ2-7; 12 bases are shared with TRBD1. This CDR3 is built from 15 residues. In germline, CDR1 is SSHAT, CDR2 FNYEAQ (reference sequence). The variable domain in full, with the rest retrieved from reference TRBV7-7 and TRBJ2-7, is GAGVSQSPRYKVTKRGQDVTLRCDPISSHATLYWYQQALGQGPEFLTYFNYEAQPDKSGLPSDRFSAERPEGSISTLTIQRTEQRDSAMYRCASSLGQGATYEQYFGPGTRLTVT.

This chain uses TRBV5-4 with TRBJ1-3; D is unresolved. Germline V CDR1 and CDR2: SGHNT, YYREEE (reference sequence). V gave up 0 bases and J gave up 4 bases, with 14 bases separating them. The CDR3 sequence is 16 residues long. The CDR3 is CASSLDDTIRGNTIYF. The CDR3, as DNA: TGTGCCAGCAGCTTGGACGACACGATTAGGGGAAACACCATATATTTT.

The chain carries TRBV5-6 and TRBJ2-7; 7 nucleotides align to TRBD1. CDR1 and CDR2 (germline): SGHDT, YYEEEE. The V segment lost 4 bases and the J segment 5 bases; nucleotides outside the gene matches: 15. The CDR3 runs 16 residues. For the CDR3, the DNA is TGTGCCAGCAGCGCATACCGAAGGGGGCGCAGGGACGAGCAGTACTTC. Translation: CASSAYRRGRRDEQYF.

The chain is built from TRBV5-1 and TRBJ1-6; 8 nucleotides match TRBD1. CDR1 SGHRS and CDR2 YFSETQ come from the germline V gene. This CDR3 contains 16 residues. J gave up 7 bases and V 1 base, and 7 bases lay outside the gene matches. The CDR3 DNA is TGCGCCAGCAGCTTGAGTCAGGGGGCAGTGAATTCACCCCTCCACTTT. Amino acids: CASSLSQGAVNSPLHF.

The chain couples TRBV10-3 to TRBJ2-2; 7 nucleotides agree with TRBD1. The CDR3 is 16 residues long. Per the germline V gene, CDR1 is ENHRY and CDR2 is SYGVKD. The J segment lost 2 bases and the V segment lost 4 bases, leaving 7 bases of the junction unmatched. The CDR3 is CAISAGTALNTGELFF. The CDR3 DNA reads as TGTGCCATCAGTGCCGGGACAGCCCTAAACACCGGGGAGCTGTTTTTT.

The chain is built from TRBV7-3 and TRBJ1-2; tentative D call: TRBD1 (5 bases). This CDR3 spans 14 amino acids. Germline V gives CDR1 SGHTA, CDR2 FQGTGA. With 2 bases removed from V and 3 bases from J, the gap between germline ends came to 10 bases. CDR3 nucleotide sequence: TGTGCCAGCAGCTTACAGGGTACGGACTATGGCTACACCTTC. It translates to CASSLQGTDYGYTF.

The chain couples TRBV4-3 to TRBJ1-5; tentative D call: TRBD1 (5 bases). The V gene lost 0 bases and the J gene lost 5 bases, with 11 bases spanning the gap. Germline CDR1 is LGHNA and CDR2 is YSLEER. This CDR3 region has 15 residues. CDR3 nucleotides: TGCGCCAGCAGCCAAGATTATGGCAGGGATCAGCCCCAGCATTTT. Its translation: CASSQDYGRDQPQHF.

V is TRBV5-1 and J is TRBJ2-3; D not resolved. V shed 3 bases and J shed 3 bases, with 11 bases lying between them. The germline gives CDR1 SGHRS, CDR2 YFSETQ. The CDR3 is 14 amino acids. CDR3 nucleotides: TGCGCCAGCAGCTCCCTCGGTGGTACAGATACGCAGTATTTT. Protein sequence: CASSSLGGTDTQYF.

The chain combines TRBV2 with TRBJ1-6; D might be TRBD1 (6 bases). The CDR3 extends over 13 amino acids. Trimming cost V 10 bases and J 8 bases, with 15 bases left between them. Per germline, CDR1 SNHLY and CDR2 FYNNEI. The CDR3 nucleotides are TGTGCCACCCACGGAGAGGGGGATTCACCCCTCCACTTT. This gives the protein CATHGEGDSPLHF.

The chain joins TRBV4-2 to TRBJ1-2; D uncertain. The CDR3 totals 15 residues. The V gene lost 1 base and the J gene lost 0 bases, with 9 bases spanning the gap. Germline V lookup: CDR1 LGHNA, CDR2 YNFKEQ. The CDR3 DNA reads TGTGCCAGCAGCCAAGCAACGACAACTAACTATGGCTACACCTTC. This translates into CASSQATTTNYGYTF.

The rearrangement joins TRBV5-6 to TRBJ1-2; the match to TRBD1 covers 9 bases. CDR3 length equals 16 residues. Germline loops: CDR1 SGHDT, CDR2 YYEEEE. Trimming cost V 0 bases and J 5 bases; bases outside gene matches: 8. The CDR3 coding sequence is TGTGCCAGCAGCTTGGAACTGGGACAGGGCCGTTATGGCTACACCTTC. Amino acid sequence: CASSLELGQGRYGYTF. The whole variable domain, filled in from reference TRBV5-6 and TRBJ1-2, reads DAGVTQSPTHLIKTRGQQVTLRCSPKSGHDTVSWYQQALGQGPQFIFQYYEEEERQRGNFPDRFSGHQFPNYSSELNVNALLLGDSALYLCASSLELGQGRYGYTFGSGTRLTVV.

The V call is TRBV7-6, the J call TRBJ1-2; D is uncertain. The V gene's germline CDR1 is SGHVS and CDR2 FNYEAQ. The germline V and J ends were trimmed by 5 bases and 7 bases, with 17 bases remaining between them. The CDR3 covers 14 residues. The CDR3 sequence: CASSLSDWTSGYTF. DNA for the CDR3: TGTGCCAGCAGCCTCTCGGACTGGACTAGTGGCTACACCTTC.

The genes are TRBV6-5 and TRBJ2-5; TRBD2 might be the D (5 bases). V lost 6 bases to trimming and J lost 5 bases, with 16 bases between them. Germline V gene sequence: CDR1 MNHEY, CDR2 SVGAGI. This CDR3 is 14 amino acids long. This chain's CDR3 is CASSQLEGAETQYF. The CDR3, as DNA: TGTGCCAGCAGCCAACTTGAGGGTGCGGAGACCCAGTACTTC.

The genes are TRBV7-9 and TRBJ2-5; TRBD1 agrees at 10 bases. Losses at the gene ends were 0 bases for V and 8 bases for J; bases not matched to a gene: 18. CDR3 length: 19 amino acids. Per the germline V gene, CDR1 is SEHNR and CDR2 is FQNEAQ (reference sequence). The CDR3 loop is CASSLAQWDRGPRLGTQYF. The CDR3 DNA reads as TGTGCCAGCAGCTTAGCGCAGTGGGACAGGGGCCCCCGATTAGGAACCCAGTACTTC.